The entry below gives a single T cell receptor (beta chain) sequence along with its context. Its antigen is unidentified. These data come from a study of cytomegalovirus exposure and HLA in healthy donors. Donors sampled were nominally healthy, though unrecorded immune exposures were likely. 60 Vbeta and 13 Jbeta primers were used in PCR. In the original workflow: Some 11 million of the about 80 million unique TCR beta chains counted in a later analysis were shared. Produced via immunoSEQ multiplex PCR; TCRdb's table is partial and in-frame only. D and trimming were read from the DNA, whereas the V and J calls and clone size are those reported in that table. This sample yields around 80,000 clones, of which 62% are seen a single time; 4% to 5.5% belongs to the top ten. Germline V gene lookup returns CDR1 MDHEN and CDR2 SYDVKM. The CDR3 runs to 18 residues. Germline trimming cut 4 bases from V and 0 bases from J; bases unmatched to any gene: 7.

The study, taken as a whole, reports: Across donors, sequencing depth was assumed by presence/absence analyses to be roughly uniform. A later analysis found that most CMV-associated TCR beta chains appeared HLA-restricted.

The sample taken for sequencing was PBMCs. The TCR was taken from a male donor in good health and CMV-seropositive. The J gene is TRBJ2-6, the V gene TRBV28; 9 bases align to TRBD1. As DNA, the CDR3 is TGTGCCAGCAGTTCCCTGGGACAGGGATACTCTGGGGCCAACGTCCTGACTTTC. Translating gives CASSSLGQGYSGANVLTF.